These 4 T cell receptor beta chains were sequenced from one sample in a study of blood T cells in healthy people across ages. The second PCR ran roughly 6 to 11 cycles with a sample-barcoded 5' primer and J-beta primers. TCRdb re-analysed the 5' RACE reads in MiXCR, keeping a single row per CDR3 protein. The sample includes approximately 800,000 distinct CDR3 sequences, about 61% of them seen just once. Sequenced sample: blood. The receptors here all came from a man in his forties in good health.

V gene TRBV11-1 combines with J gene TRBJ1-2; TRBD1 agrees at 7 bases. The length of the CDR3 is 14 residues. V shed 2 bases, J shed 4 bases, and the junction held 4 bases outside the gene matches. The germline V gene has CDR1 SGHAT and CDR2 FQDESV (reference sequence). CDR3 bases: TGTGCCAGCAGCTTAACGGACAGGTTCTATGGCTACACCTTC. It specifies CASSLTDRFYGYTF.

The chain carries TRBV7-2 and TRBJ2-7; a weak D match, TRBD2 (7 bases). This CDR3 has 15 residues. With 0 bases removed from V and 3 bases from J, the gap between germline ends came to 12 bases. The germline CDR1 and CDR2 sequences are SGHTA and FQGNSA. Here the CDR3 DNA reads TGTGCCAGCAGCTTAGCGGGGGGGCATGTCTACGAGCAGTACTTC. Translated, it gives CASSLAGGHVYEQYF.

The chain employs TRBV14 and TRBJ2-7, with TRBD1 as a possible D gene (6 bases). Germline CDR1 is SGHDN and CDR2 is FVKESK. The CDR3 has 16 residues. Trimming stripped 0 bases from V and 1 base from J, with 13 bases between. CDR3 coding DNA: TGTGCCAGCAGCCAAGATTGGGGGACAAGATCCTACGAGCAGTACTTC. Protein: CASSQDWGTRSYEQYF. Full variable domain (remainder filled in from reference TRBV14 and TRBJ2-7): EAGVTQFPSHSVIEKGQTVTLRCDPISGHDNLYWYRRVMGKEIKFLLHFVKESKQDESGMPNNRFLAERTGGTYSTLKVQPAELEDSGVYFCASSQDWGTRSYEQYFGPGTRLTVT.

The CDR3 reads CASNVSMEVESLHF. In nucleotides, the CDR3 is TGTGCCAGCAACGTTTCAATGGAGGTCGAGTCCCTCCACTTT. The V call is TRBV13, the J call TRBJ1-6; no clear D. Germline lookup yields CDR1 PRHDT and CDR2 FYEKMQ (reference sequence). V was cut by 7 bases and J by 14 bases, with 21 bases left in between. CDR3 size: 14 residues.